This paragraph covers one TCR beta chain sequence. Its target is not known. Germline V CDR1 and CDR2: MNHEY, SVGAGI. Trimming removed 8 bases from V and 2 bases from J, with 10 bases in between. This CDR3 comprises 13 residues. The sample originates from a study of shared clonotypes between healthy human individuals. For the study at large: Contributing individuals were a couple of females and a few males aged 18 to 49.

Study results and limitations: In a handful of donors, around 4.5% of naive CD4 clonotypes appeared in common.

Using immunoSEQ multiplex PCR, the repertoire was profiled, and TCRdb retains in-frame clones only, with some absent. The table includes roughly 2.5 million clones, 85% to 95% detected once. The receptor comes from a man between 18 and 35 years old in good health. Sequencing used naive CD4+ T cells sorted from blood. Subset reported: CD45RA+ positively selected. The rearrangement uses TRBV6-5 and TRBJ1-5; D uncertain. The CDR3 region is CASRLARNQPQHF. The CDR3 bases are TGTGCCAGCCGGTTGGCGCGCAATCAGCCCCAGCATTTT.